The 29 T cell receptor beta chains listed next were all sequenced from one sample in a study of cytomegalovirus exposure and HLA in healthy donors. PCR was performed using 60 Vbeta and 13 Jbeta primers. Clones were read by immunoSEQ multiplex PCR, and TCRdb kept only the in-frame ones, dropping some. The data hold approximately 110,000 clones, with roughly 69% observed a single time. Sequencing input: PBMCs. Source of these receptors: a woman in her 70s in good health and CMV-seropositive.

The chain couples TRBV9 to TRBJ2-3, with D possibly being TRBD2 (6 bases). The germline gives CDR1 SGDLS, CDR2 YYNGEE. There are 15 residues in the CDR3. V lost 0 bases and J 0 bases, leaving 8 bases between the germline ends. CDR3 DNA: TGTGCCAGCAGCGTAGGGCTAGCGAGCACAGATACGCAGTATTTT. Translated, it gives CASSVGLASTDTQYF.

The chain is built from TRBV18 and TRBJ1-5, with 9 bases that match TRBD1. V trimming: 4 bases; J trimming: 6 bases; junction bases outside the gene matches: 7. This CDR3 has 15 amino acids. The germline gives CDR1 KGHSH, CDR2 LQKENI. CDR3 protein: CASSLGQGRIQPQHF. The CDR3 DNA is TGTGCCAGCTCACTTGGACAGGGGAGGATTCAGCCCCAGCATTTT.

With regard to this clone: This sample includes further DNA sequences coding for the same CDR3. The gene calls are TRBV2 and TRBJ1-5; D perhaps matches TRBD1 (6 bases). Germline lookup yields CDR1 SNHLY and CDR2 FYNNEI. This CDR3 region has 15 residues. Trimming took 6 bases from V and 0 from J, leaving 12 bases between them. CDR3 coding DNA: TGTGCCAGCAGCGCACAGGGAAATAGCAATCAGCCCCAGCATTTT. As protein: CASSAQGNSNQPQHF.

This clone was seen a handful of times. The chain is built from TRBV7-9 and TRBJ2-7; D call uncertain. Trimming took off 0 bases at V and 2 bases at J, with 5 bases between the two ends. Per the germline V gene, CDR1 is SEHNR and CDR2 is FQNEAQ (reference sequence). This CDR3 has 13 residues. CDR3 bases: TGTGCCAGCAGCTTAGCCAGTCCCTACGAGCAGTACTTC. As protein: CASSLASPYEQYF.

The chain couples TRBV10-2 to TRBJ2-1; 8 nucleotides line up with TRBD2. Germline V gene data show CDR1 as WSHSY and CDR2 as SAAADI. V was clipped by 6 bases and J by 4 bases; unmatched bases: 8. This CDR3 contains 15 residues. The CDR3 DNA follows: TGCGCCAGCAGCGGGACGCGGGGGGTTTACAATGAGCAGTTCTTC. Protein product: CASSGTRGVYNEQFF.

The chain has TRBV6-5 and TRBJ1-2; TRBD1 is a possible D gene (5 bases). The V end was cut by 5 bases, the J end by 2 bases, with 9 bases between. Per germline, CDR1 MNHEY and CDR2 SVGAGI. The CDR3 extends over 13 amino acids. The CDR3 DNA follows: TGTGCCAGCAGTGCCCAGGGAAACTATGGCTACACCTTC. Its protein product is CASSAQGNYGYTF.

Only a few counts were recorded for this clone. J is TRBJ1-4 and V is TRBV4-3; D possibly corresponds to TRBD1 (5 bases). CDR1 is LGHNA and CDR2 is YSLEER in the germline V gene. The CDR3 is 15 residues long. Trimming cost V 1 base and J 8 bases, with 14 bases left between them. The CDR3 nucleotides are TGCGCCAGCAGCCAAGGCCAGGGTTTGGGCGAAAAACTGTTTTTT. It codes for CASSQGQGLGEKLFF.

V gene TRBV18 combines with J gene TRBJ2-3; 9 bases map to TRBD2. Germline lookup yields CDR1 KGHSH and CDR2 LQKENI. With 0 bases clipped from V and 4 bases from J, the junction kept 8 bases outside the gene matches. CDR3 length equals 17 residues. The chain's CDR3 is CASSPPASGGLADTQYF. In nucleotides, the CDR3 is TGTGCCAGCTCACCACCCGCCAGCGGGGGGTTAGCAGATACGCAGTATTTT.

The gene calls are TRBV7-2 and TRBJ2-3; 8 bases agree with TRBD2. The germline V gene encodes CDR1 SGHTA and CDR2 FQGNSA. This CDR3 is built from 14 residues. Germline trimming cut 5 bases from V and 3 bases from J; bases unmatched to any gene: 4. The CDR3 coding sequence is TGTGCCAGCAGCCCTACGGGGGGGACAGATACGCAGTATTTT. Translation: CASSPTGGTDTQYF.

The rearrangement uses TRBV4-1 and TRBJ2-5; 7 nucleotides line up with TRBD1. Unmatched junction bases numbered 6, after V lost 1 base and J lost 4 bases. The CDR3 is made up of 15 amino acids. Germline V gives CDR1 MGHRA, CDR2 YSYEKL. CDR3 coding DNA: TGCGCCAGCAGCCAAGGTAGGTCAGGGGGAGAGACCCAGTACTTC. Protein sequence: CASSQGRSGGETQYF.

The gene calls are TRBV10-3 and TRBJ2-7; possibly TRBD1 for D (6 bases). V was shortened by 0 bases and J by 5 bases, with 14 bases between the two germline ends. This CDR3 spans 15 amino acids. Germline loops: CDR1 ENHRY, CDR2 SYGVKD. CDR3 loop: CAISESNSGVNEQYF. DNA for the CDR3: TGTGCCATCAGTGAGTCGAATTCAGGGGTTAACGAGCAGTACTTC.

The rearrangement uses TRBV6-4 and TRBJ1-1; perhaps TRBD1 as D (6 bases). Germline CDR1 reads MRHNA; CDR2 reads SNTAGT. V lost 6 bases, J lost 7 bases, and 15 bases lay in between. CDR3 size: 13 residues. CDR3 nucleotide sequence: TGTGCCAGCAGGCCCACAGGGCACGGTGAAGCTTTCTTT. It codes for CASRPTGHGEAFF.

The J gene is TRBJ1-4, the V gene TRBV6-5, with D maybe TRBD1 (5 bases). Germline CDR1 MNHEY, CDR2 SVGAGI. This CDR3 contains 15 residues. Trimming took 5 bases from V and 8 from J, leaving 18 bases between them. CDR3 bases: TGTGCCAGCAGTCAAAACAGCGGCGGGGGAGAAAAACTGTTTTTT. It is translated as CASSQNSGGGEKLFF.

CDR3 coding DNA: TGTGCCAGCAGCTTGGAACAGTCCTACGAGCAGTACTTC. Amino acids: CASSLEQSYEQYF. This sequence joins TRBV5-4 and TRBJ2-7; D gene ambiguous. CDR1 and CDR2 from the germline V gene are SGHNT and YYREEE (reference sequence). V lost 0 bases and J 1 base, leaving 5 bases between the germline ends. This CDR3 is built from 13 residues.

Only a few counts were recorded for this clone. The chain employs TRBV7-2 and TRBJ1-1; a possible D gene is TRBD1 (5 bases). Trimming cost V 5 bases and J 4 bases, with 14 bases left between them. The CDR3 has 14 amino acids. CDR1 and CDR2 from the germline V gene are SGHTA and FQGNSA. The CDR3 is CASSPDRIGTEAFF. The CDR3 nucleotides read TGTGCCAGCAGCCCCGACAGAATCGGCACTGAAGCTTTCTTT.

This clone is a singleton in its sample. The V call is TRBV11-2, the J call TRBJ2-1; 9 bases are a match to TRBD2. This CDR3 is 15 amino acids long. Germline V CDR1 and CDR2: SGHAT, FQNNGV. The V and J ends lost 3 bases and 0 bases, in that order; junction bases with no gene match: 0. The CDR3 region is CASSFSGSSYNEQFF. CDR3 bases: TGTGCCAGCAGCTTTAGCGGGAGCTCCTACAATGAGCAGTTCTTC.

This clone turned up a few times. The rearrangement joins TRBV7-9 to TRBJ2-1; the D gene is possibly TRBD2 (7 bases). This CDR3 has 12 amino acids. Germline CDR1 and CDR2: SEHNR and FQNEAQ (reference sequence). Trimming removed 5 bases from V and 8 bases from J, with 10 bases in between. As DNA, the CDR3 is TGTGCCAGCAGCCGGGGGGCTGATGAGCAGTTCTTC. Translated: CASSRGADEQFF. The entire variable domain, with the rest obtained from reference TRBV7-9 and TRBJ2-1, is as follows: DTGVSQNPRHKITKRGQNVTFRCDPISEHNRLYWYRQTLGQGPEFLTYFQNEAQLEKSRLLSDRFSAERPKGSFSTLEIQRTEQGDSAMYLCASSRGADEQFFGPGTRLTVL.

This clone turned up a few times. This chain uses TRBV30 with TRBJ2-7, with TRBD1 identical over 8 bases. The germline gives CDR1 GTSNPN, CDR2 SVGIG (reference sequence). The CDR3 runs 12 residues. V shed 5 bases and J 5 bases; nucleotides not matched to a gene: 5. The DNA of the CDR3 is TGTGCCTGGGGCTTGACAGGGGACGAGCAGTACTTC. Translating it yields CAWGLTGDEQYF.

The V gene is TRBV19, the J gene TRBJ2-3; maybe TRBD1 (6 bases). Trimming pared 4 bases from V and 1 base from J, leaving 18 bases between. This CDR3 has 17 residues. Looked up from germline, CDR1 is LNHDA and CDR2 is SQIVND (reference sequence). The CDR3 loop reads CASSRNGGRWGTDTQYF. The DNA for the CDR3 is TGTGCCAGTAGTAGGAATGGGGGCAGGTGGGGCACAGATACGCAGTATTTT. The complete variable domain, with remaining parts taken from reference TRBV19 and TRBJ2-3, reads DGGITQSPKYLFRKEGQNVTLSCEQNLNHDAMYWYRQDPGQGLRLIYYSQIVNDFQKGDIAEGYSVSREKKESFPLTVTSAQKNPTAFYLCASSRNGGRWGTDTQYFGPGTRLTVL.

The chain uses TRBV11-1 and TRBJ2-3, with D possibly being TRBD2 (6 bases). CDR1 is SGHAT and CDR2 is FQDESV in the germline V gene (reference sequence). V was cut by 7 bases and J by 0 bases, with 17 bases left in between. The CDR3 contains 16 residues. CDR3 in DNA: TGTGCCAGCACCATATCAGCGGGTACTAGCACAGATACGCAGTATTTT. This codes for CASTISAGTSTDTQYF.

The CDR3 region is CASSLSGQGFGNEQFF. CDR3 in DNA: TGTGCCAGCAGCTTATCGGGACAGGGGTTTGGCAATGAGCAGTTCTTC. V gene TRBV7-2 combines with J gene TRBJ2-1, with 10 bases that match TRBD1. Germline lookup yields CDR1 SGHTA and CDR2 FQGNSA. Germline trimming cut 2 bases from V and 6 bases from J; bases unmatched to any gene: 7. CDR3 length equals 16 residues. Based on the CDR3 plus reference TRBV7-2 and TRBJ2-1, the full variable domain is GAGVSQSPSNKVTEKGKDVELRCDPISGHTALYWYRQSLGQGLEFLIYFQGNSAPDKSGLPSDRFSAERTGGSVSTLTIQRTQQEDSAVYLCASSLSGQGFGNEQFFGPGTRLTVL.

The chain couples TRBV10-3 to TRBJ1-2; 7 bases line up with TRBD1. Germline trimming cut 11 bases from V and 5 bases from J; bases unmatched to any gene: 5. This CDR3 is built from 11 residues. CDR1 and CDR2 (germline): ENHRY, SYGVKD. The CDR3 bases are TGTGCCCTAGGGGGCGGATATGGCTACACCTTC. It codes for CALGGGYGYTF.

The chain links TRBV27 to TRBJ2-2; TRBD1 is a possible D gene (6 bases). The CDR3 spans 12 residues. The V end was cut by 4 bases, the J end by 6 bases, with 6 bases between. Germline CDR1 and CDR2: MNHEY and SMNVEV (reference sequence). CDR3 bases: TGTGCCAGCAGTTGGGGGCCCGGGGAGCTGTTTTTT. It yields the protein CASSWGPGELFF.

The V call is TRBV5-4, the J call TRBJ2-1; TRBD2 matches 7 bases. Losses at the gene ends were 0 bases for V and 10 bases for J; bases not matched to a gene: 10. Germline V lookup: CDR1 SGHNT, CDR2 YYREEE (reference sequence). CDR3 length: 15 residues. CDR3 residues: CASSLGQTKAGEQFF. CDR3 sequence (DNA): TGTGCCAGCAGCTTGGGCCAAACAAAAGCGGGGGAGCAGTTCTTC.

The V and J genes are TRBV10-3 and TRBJ1-1; tentatively, D is TRBD1 (5 bases). The germline CDR1 and CDR2 sequences are ENHRY and SYGVKD. The CDR3 has 14 residues. With 7 bases removed from V and 0 bases from J, the gap between germline ends came to 12 bases. CDR3 coding DNA: TGTGCCATCAAACAAACAGGTATGAACACTGAAGCTTTCTTT. Protein: CAIKQTGMNTEAFF.

CDR3 sequence reads: CASINGGANTQYF. In nucleotides, the CDR3 is TGTGCCAGCATAAACGGGGGGGCAAATACGCAGTATTTT. The gene calls are TRBV2 and TRBJ2-3, with 8 bases identical to TRBD2. The CDR3 length is 13 residues. Looked up from germline, CDR1 is SNHLY and CDR2 is FYNNEI. V gave up 7 bases and J gave up 7 bases; unmatched junction bases: 7.

The chain recombines TRBV6-1 with TRBJ2-7; D perhaps matches TRBD2 (5 bases). From germline, CDR1 is MNHNS and CDR2 SASEGT. Trimming removed 7 bases from V and 2 bases from J, with 12 bases in between. CDR3 length: 13 amino acids. CDR3 coding DNA: TGTGCCAGCACCTCCGGGGTAACCTACGAGCAGTACTTC. This sequence encodes CASTSGVTYEQYF.

The V call is TRBV19, the J call TRBJ1-1; D unresolved. The germline V and J ends were trimmed by 3 bases and 1 base, with 9 bases remaining between them. The CDR3 is 14 amino acids. Germline V gives CDR1 LNHDA, CDR2 SQIVND (reference sequence). In DNA form, the CDR3 reads TGTGCCAGTAGTATCGTTGGAGCGAACACTGAAGCTTTCTTT. Protein sequence: CASSIVGANTEAFF.

V is TRBV29-1 and J is TRBJ1-2; D uncertain. The CDR3 has 14 residues. Deletions cut 1 base from V and 7 bases from J, with 16 bases between. Germline V gives CDR1 SQVTM, CDR2 ANQGSEA. The CDR3 DNA follows: TGCAGCGTTGAAGCTTTCCGGGGAACGAGTGGCTACACCTTC. Encoded protein: CSVEAFRGTSGYTF.